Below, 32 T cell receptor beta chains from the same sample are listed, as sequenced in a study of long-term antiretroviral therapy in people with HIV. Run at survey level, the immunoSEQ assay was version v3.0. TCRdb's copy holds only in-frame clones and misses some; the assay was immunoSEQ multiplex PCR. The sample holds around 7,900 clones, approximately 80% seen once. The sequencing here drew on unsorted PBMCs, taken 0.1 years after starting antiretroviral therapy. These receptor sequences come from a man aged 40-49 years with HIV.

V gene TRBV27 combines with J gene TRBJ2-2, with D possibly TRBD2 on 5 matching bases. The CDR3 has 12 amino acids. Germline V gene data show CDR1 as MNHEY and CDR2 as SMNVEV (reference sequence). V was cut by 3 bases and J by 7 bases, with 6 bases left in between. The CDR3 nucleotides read TGTGCCAGCAGTTTGGAGGACGGGGAGCTGTTTTTT. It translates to CASSLEDGELFF.

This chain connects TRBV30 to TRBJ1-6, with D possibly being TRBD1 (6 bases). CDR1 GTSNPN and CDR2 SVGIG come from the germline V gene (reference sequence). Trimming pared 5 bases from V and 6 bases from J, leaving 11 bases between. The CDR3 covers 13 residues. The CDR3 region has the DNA TGTGCCTGGGATCCGGACAGTAATTCACCCCTCCACTTT. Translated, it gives CAWDPDSNSPLHF.

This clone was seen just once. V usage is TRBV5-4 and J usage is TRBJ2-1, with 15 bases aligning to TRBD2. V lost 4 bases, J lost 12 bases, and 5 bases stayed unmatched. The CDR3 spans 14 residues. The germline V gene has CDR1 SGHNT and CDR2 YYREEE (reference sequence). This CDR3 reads CASSPTGLAGGQFF. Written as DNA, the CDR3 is TGTGCCAGCAGCCCTACGGGACTAGCGGGGGGGCAGTTCTTC.

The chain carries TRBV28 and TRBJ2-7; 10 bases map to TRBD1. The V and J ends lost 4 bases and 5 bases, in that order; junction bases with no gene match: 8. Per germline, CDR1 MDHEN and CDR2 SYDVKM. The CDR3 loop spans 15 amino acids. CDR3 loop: CASSSRTGGIHEQYF. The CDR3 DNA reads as TGTGCCAGCAGTTCCCGGACAGGGGGAATACACGAGCAGTACTTC.

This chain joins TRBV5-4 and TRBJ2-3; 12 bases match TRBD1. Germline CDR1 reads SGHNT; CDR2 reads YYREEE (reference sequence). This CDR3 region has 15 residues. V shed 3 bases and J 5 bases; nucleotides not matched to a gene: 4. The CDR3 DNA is TGTGCCAGCAGCTCCGGGACAGGGGGCTTAGATACGCAGTATTTT. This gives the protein CASSSGTGGLDTQYF.

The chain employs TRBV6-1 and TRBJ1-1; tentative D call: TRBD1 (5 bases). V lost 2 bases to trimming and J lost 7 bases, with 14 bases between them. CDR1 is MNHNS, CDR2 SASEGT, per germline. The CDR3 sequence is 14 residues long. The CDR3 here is CASSETPRQIEAFF. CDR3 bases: TGTGCCAGCAGTGAAACCCCCCGACAGATTGAAGCTTTCTTT.

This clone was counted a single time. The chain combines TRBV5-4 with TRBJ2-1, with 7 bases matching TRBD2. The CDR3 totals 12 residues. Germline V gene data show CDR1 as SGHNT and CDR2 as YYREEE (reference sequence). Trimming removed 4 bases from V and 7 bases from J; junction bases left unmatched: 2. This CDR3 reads CASSPGGNEQFF. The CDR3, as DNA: TGTGCCAGCAGCCCGGGGGGTAATGAGCAGTTCTTC.

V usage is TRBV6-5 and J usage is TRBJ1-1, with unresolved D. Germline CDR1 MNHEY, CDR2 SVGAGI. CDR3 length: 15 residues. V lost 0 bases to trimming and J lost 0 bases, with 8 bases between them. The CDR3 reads CASSYSPSLNTEAFF. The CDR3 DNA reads TGTGCCAGCAGTTACTCTCCCAGTTTGAACACTGAAGCTTTCTTT.

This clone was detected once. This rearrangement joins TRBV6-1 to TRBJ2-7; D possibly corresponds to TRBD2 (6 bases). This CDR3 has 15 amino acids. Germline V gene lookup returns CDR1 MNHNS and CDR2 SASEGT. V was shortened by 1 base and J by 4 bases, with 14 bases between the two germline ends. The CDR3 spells CASSEGDWMRYEQYF. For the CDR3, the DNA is TGTGCCAGCAGTGAAGGGGACTGGATGAGGTACGAGCAGTACTTC.

The CDR3 region has the DNA TGTGCCAGTAGTATATTCGGCAGGGGTCGCAATCAGCCCCAGCATTTT. This gives the protein CASSIFGRGRNQPQHF. The chain combines TRBV19 with TRBJ1-5; a possible D gene is TRBD1 (6 bases). Trimming removed 2 bases from V and 2 bases from J, with 13 bases in between. The CDR3 has 16 residues. Germline loops: CDR1 LNHDA, CDR2 SQIVND (reference sequence).

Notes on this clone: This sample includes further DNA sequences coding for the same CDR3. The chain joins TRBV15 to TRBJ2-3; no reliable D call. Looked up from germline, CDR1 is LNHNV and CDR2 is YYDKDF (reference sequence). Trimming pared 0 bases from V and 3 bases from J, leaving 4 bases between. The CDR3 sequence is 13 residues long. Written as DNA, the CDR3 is TGTGCCACCAGCAGAGATCGTACAGATACGCAGTATTTT. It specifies CATSRDRTDTQYF.

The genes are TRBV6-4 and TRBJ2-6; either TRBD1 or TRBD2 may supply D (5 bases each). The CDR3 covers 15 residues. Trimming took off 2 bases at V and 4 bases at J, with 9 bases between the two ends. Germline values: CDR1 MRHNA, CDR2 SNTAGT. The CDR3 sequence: CASSDEGTGANVLTF. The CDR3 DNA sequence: TGTGCCAGCAGTGACGAAGGGACCGGGGCCAACGTCCTGACTTTC.

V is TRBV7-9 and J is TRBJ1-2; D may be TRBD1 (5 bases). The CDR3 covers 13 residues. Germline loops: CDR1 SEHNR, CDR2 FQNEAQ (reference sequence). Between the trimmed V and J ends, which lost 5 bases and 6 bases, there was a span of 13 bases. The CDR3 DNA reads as TGTGCCAGCAGCCCCCCGGACAAGCATGGCTACACCTTC. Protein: CASSPPDKHGYTF.

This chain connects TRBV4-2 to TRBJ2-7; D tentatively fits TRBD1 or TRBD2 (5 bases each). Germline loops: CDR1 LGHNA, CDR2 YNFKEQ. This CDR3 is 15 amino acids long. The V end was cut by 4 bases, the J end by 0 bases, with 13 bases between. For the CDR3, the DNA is TGTGCCAGCAGCCTGGGGGTGACGAGCTCCTACGAGCAGTACTTC. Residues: CASSLGVTSSYEQYF.

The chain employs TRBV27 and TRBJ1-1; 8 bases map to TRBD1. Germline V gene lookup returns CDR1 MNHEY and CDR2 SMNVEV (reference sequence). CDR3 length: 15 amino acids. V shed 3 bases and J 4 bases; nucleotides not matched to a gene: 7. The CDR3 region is CASSLTGTGFTEAFF. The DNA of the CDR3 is TGTGCCAGCAGTTTGACGGGGACAGGATTCACTGAAGCTTTCTTT.

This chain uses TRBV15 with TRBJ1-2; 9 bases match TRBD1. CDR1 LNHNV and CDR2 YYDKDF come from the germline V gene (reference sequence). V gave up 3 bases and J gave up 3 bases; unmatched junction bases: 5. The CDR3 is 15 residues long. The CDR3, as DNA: TGTGCCACCAGCAGCGGACAGGGGATGGACTATGGCTACACCTTC. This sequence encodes CATSSGQGMDYGYTF.

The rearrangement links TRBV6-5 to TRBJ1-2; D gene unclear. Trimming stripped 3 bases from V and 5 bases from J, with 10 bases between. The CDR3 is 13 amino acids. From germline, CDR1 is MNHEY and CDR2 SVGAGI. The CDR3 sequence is CASSYNSGYGYTF. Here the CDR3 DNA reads TGTGCCAGCAGTTATAACAGCGGGTATGGCTACACCTTC.

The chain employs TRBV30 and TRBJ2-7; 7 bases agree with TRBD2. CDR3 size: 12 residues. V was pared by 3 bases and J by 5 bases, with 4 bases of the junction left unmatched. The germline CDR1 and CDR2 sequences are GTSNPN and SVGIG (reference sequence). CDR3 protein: CAWSLLANEQYF. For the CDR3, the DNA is TGTGCCTGGAGCCTACTAGCGAACGAGCAGTACTTC.

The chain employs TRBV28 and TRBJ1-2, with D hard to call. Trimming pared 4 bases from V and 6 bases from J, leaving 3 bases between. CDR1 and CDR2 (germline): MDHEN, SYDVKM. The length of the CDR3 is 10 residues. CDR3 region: CASSYDGYTF. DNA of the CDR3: TGTGCCAGCAGTTATGATGGCTACACCTTC.

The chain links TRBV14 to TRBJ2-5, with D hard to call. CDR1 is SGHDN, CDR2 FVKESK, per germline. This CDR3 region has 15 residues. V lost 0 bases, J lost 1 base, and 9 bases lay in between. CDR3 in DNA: TGTGCCAGCAGCCAAGACGACGTTTTCCAAGAGACCCAGTACTTC. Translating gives CASSQDDVFQETQYF.

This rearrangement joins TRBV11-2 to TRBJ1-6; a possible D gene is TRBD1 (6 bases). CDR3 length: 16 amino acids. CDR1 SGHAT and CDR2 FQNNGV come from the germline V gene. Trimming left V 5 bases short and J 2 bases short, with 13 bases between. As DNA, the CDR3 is TGTGCCAGCAGCCGGGGGGACATCCCCTATAATTCACCCCTCCACTTT. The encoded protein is CASSRGDIPYNSPLHF. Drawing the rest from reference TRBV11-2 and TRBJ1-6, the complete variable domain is EAGVAQSPRYKIIEKRQSVAFWCNPISGHATLYWYQQILGQGPKLLIQFQNNGVVDDSQLPKDRFSAERLKGVDSTLKIQPAKLEDSAVYLCASSRGDIPYNSPLHFGNGTRLTVT.

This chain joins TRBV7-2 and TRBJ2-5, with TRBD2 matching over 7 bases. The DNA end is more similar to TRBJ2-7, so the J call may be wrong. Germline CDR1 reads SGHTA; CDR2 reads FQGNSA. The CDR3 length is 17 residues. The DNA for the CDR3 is TGTGCCAGCAGCTTATTCTCTGGGGGGGGGATTGAAAACGAGCAGTACTTC. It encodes CASSLFSGGGIENEQYF.

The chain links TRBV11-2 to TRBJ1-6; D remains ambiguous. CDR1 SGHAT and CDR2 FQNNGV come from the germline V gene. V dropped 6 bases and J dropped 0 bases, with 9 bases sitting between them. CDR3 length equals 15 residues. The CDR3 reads CASSFLSSYNSPLHF. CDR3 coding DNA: TGTGCCAGCAGTTTTCTGAGCTCCTATAATTCACCCCTCCACTTT.

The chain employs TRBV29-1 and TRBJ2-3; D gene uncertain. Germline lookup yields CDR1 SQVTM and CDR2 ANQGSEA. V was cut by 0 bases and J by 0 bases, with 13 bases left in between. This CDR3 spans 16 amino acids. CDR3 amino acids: CSVEDIEDVSTDTQYF. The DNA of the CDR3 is TGCAGCGTTGAAGATATTGAGGACGTGAGCACAGATACGCAGTATTTT.

The CDR3 loop is CASSFTDRPYEQYF. The CDR3 region has the DNA TGTGCCAGCAGCTTTACGGACAGACCATACGAGCAGTACTTC. The chain uses TRBV5-6 and TRBJ2-7, with D possibly TRBD1 on 6 matching bases. Trimming cost V 2 bases and J 4 bases, with 13 bases left between them. This CDR3 has 14 amino acids. Germline-derived CDR1 and CDR2 are SGHDT and YYEEEE.

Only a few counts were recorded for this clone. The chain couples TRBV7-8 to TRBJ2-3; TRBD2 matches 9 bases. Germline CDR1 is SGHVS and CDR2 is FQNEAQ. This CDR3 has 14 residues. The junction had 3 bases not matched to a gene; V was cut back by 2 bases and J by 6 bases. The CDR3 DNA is TGTGCCAGCAGCTTAAACGCGGGGGGGGATACGCAGTATTTT. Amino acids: CASSLNAGGDTQYF. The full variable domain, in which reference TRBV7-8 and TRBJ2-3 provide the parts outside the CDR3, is GAGVSQSPRYKVAKRGQDVALRCDPISGHVSLFWYQQALGQGPEFLTYFQNEAQLDKSGLPSDRFFAERPEGSVSTLKIQRTQQEDSAVYLCASSLNAGGDTQYFGPGTRLTVL.

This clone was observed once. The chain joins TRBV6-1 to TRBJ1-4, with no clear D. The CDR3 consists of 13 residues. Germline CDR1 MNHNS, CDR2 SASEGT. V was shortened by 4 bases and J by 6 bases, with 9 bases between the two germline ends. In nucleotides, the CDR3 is TGTGCCAGCAGTGGGATCTTGGATGAAAAACTGTTTTTT. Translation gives CASSGILDEKLFF.

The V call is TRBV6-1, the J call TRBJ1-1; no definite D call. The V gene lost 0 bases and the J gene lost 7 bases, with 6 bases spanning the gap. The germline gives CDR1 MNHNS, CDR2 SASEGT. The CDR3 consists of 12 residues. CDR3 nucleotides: TGTGCCAGCAGTGAAGCGGGCGGTGAAGCTTTCTTT. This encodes CASSEAGGEAFF.

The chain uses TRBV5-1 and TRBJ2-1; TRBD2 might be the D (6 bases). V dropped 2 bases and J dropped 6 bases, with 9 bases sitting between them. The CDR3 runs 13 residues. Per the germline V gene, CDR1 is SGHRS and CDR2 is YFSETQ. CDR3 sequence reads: CASSFGTSNEQFF. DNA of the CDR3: TGCGCCAGCAGCTTCGGGACTTCCAATGAGCAGTTCTTC.

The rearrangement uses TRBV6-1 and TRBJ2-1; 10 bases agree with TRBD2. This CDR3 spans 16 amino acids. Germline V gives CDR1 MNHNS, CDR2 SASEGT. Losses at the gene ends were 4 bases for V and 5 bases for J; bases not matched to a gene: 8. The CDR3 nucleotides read TGTGCCAGCAGTGGGCCTAGCGGGGGATGGGACAATGAGCAGTTCTTC. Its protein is CASSGPSGGWDNEQFF.

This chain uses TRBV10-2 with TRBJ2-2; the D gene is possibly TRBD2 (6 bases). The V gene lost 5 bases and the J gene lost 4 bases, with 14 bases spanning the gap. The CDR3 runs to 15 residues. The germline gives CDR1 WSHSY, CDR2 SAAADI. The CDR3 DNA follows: TGCGCCAGCAGTCCCCTAGCGCTTACCACCGGGGAGCTGTTTTTT. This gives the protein CASSPLALTTGELFF.

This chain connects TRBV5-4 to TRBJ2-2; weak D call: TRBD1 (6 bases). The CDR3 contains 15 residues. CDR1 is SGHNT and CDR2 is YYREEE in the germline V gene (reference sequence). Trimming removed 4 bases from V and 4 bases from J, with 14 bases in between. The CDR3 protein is CASSKDTGLTGELFF. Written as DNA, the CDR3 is TGTGCCAGCAGCAAAGACACAGGGCTCACCGGGGAGCTGTTTTTT.